This T cell receptor (beta chain) emerged from a study of cytomegalovirus exposure and HLA in healthy donors. Study results and limitations: CMV antigen specificity was confirmed in vitro for three CMV-associated chains. A highly shared variant cluster was judged a likely technical artifact. Most TCR beta V segments were productive about 90% or about 30% of the time in an earlier analysis. Some V segments, including TRBV6-2 and TRBV6-3, were excluded as indistinguishable.

The CDR3 totals 13 residues. Germline V gene data show CDR1 as SGHTA and CDR2 as FQGTGA. V lost 2 bases and J lost 6, with 10 bases in between. PCR involved 60 Vbeta and 13 Jbeta primers. Sequencing used immunoSEQ multiplex PCR; TCRdb keeps in-frame clones, though not all of them. The sample yields some 60,000 clones, roughly 84% seen once. Worth noting for this clone: Its antigen is still unknown.

The specimen sequenced was PBMCs. This receptor was obtained from a human donor in good health. The chain links TRBV7-3 to TRBJ1-2; D may be TRBD1 (5 bases). For the CDR3, the DNA is TGTGCCAGCAGCTTATCGGGGGTAGATGGCTACACCTTC. Its protein is CASSLSGVDGYTF.